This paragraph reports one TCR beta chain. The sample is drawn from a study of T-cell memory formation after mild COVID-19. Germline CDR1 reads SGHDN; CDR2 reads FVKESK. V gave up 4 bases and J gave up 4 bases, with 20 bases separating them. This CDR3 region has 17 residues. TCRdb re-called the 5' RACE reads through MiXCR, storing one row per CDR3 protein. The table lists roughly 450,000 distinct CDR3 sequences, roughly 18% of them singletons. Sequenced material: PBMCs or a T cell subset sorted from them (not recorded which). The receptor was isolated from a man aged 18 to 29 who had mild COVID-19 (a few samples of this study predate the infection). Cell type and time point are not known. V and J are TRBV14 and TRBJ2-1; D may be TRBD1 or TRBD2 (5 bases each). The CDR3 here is CASSRGVPRTEYNEQFF. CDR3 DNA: TGTGCCAGCAGCCGAGGGGTCCCTCGTACAGAATACAATGAGCAGTTCTTC.